This TCR beta chain came from a study of cytotoxic CD8 clonotypes in ibrutinib-treated CLL. Overall study context: Overall, 25 or so responses were partial and 2 complete; following median 68 months, about 15 patients stayed remitted and around twelve progressed. The samples contained 255,043 productive templates on average. They also contained an average of about 100,000 productive rearrangements.

Comments on this clone: Its antigen remains unidentified.

V was pared by 2 bases and J by 0 bases, with 14 bases of the junction left unmatched. The CDR3 runs to 19 residues. Germline CDR1 and CDR2: SGHRS and YFSETQ. Points from the study as a whole: On treatment, the uncommon public clonotypes contracted or remained stable. A rise in clonality was seen at ibrutinib response, and a fall back toward baseline was seen at progression.

Generated by immunoSEQ multiplex PCR, the TCRdb table keeps only in-frame clones and is missing some. The sample yields about 300,000 clones, around 77% seen once. The sequenced sample was PBMCs, obtained at disease progression, from a patient treated with ibrutinib. This sequence was found in a human donor with chronic lymphocytic leukemia. This chain uses TRBV5-1 with TRBJ2-1; 7 bases are shared with TRBD2. The chain's CDR3 is CASSFHLSSGTSSYNEQFF. CDR3 in DNA: TGCGCCAGCAGCTTTCATCTCTCCAGCGGGACGAGCTCCTACAATGAGCAGTTCTTC.